Detailed here is one T cell receptor (beta chain). Its matching antigen is unknown. The unexposed donors gave CD4+ T cells in 2011-2018, prior to COVID-19. Isolation of CD4+ T cells took place after about 9 days in culture. The entry originates in a study of CD4 T cells in relation to SARS-CoV-2 and coronaviruses. Produced via immunoSEQ multiplex PCR; TCRdb's table is partial and in-frame only. This sample has around 23,000 clones; around 68% occur once, and the top ten carry 15% to 20%. Germline loops: CDR1 MNHEY, CDR2 SVGAGI. This CDR3 spans 15 amino acids. The V gene lost 2 bases and the J gene lost 6 bases, with 17 bases spanning the gap.

This chain uses TRBV6-5 with TRBJ2-7; TRBD2 might be the D (6 bases). What was sequenced was CD4+ T cells from PBMCs, cultured in vitro. The source is a human donor in good health. CDR3 nucleotides: TGTGCCAGCAGTTACCCCCCAGGGAGGCTTGGCGAGCAGTACTTC. Translated: CASSYPPGRLGEQYF.